These 18 T cell receptor beta chains share one sample of origin, sequenced in a study of blood T cell repertoires in COVID-19 (dated by TCRdb to the early 2020s). The method was the immunoSEQ multiplex PCR assay. TCRdb re-hosts the immuneACCESS table, in-frame sequences only. Its copies lack some clones; in the studies checked, an unresolved V gene accounts for under half of them, and the cause for the rest is not known. A total of fewer than 500,000 clones appear in this sample, around 90% of them only once. In total, the top ten clones hold roughly 0.78% of the sample. Sequenced sample: peripheral blood. Receptors originate from a man between 18 and 29 years old with COVID-19, enrolled during active disease.

The chain recombines TRBV24-1 with TRBJ1-2, with TRBD1 matching over 10 bases. Germline values: CDR1 KGHDR, CDR2 SFDVKD. The V and J ends lost 3 bases and 6 bases, in that order; junction bases with no gene match: 9. The CDR3 loop spans 16 amino acids. The CDR3 reads CATSDPGTGERNGYTF. The CDR3 coding sequence is TGTGCCACCAGTGATCCCGGGACAGGGGAACGGAATGGCTACACCTTC.

This chain connects TRBV5-1 to TRBJ2-3; D is undetermined. The V gene lost 0 bases and the J gene lost 3 bases, with 5 bases spanning the gap. CDR1 SGHRS and CDR2 YFSETQ come from the germline V gene. The CDR3 is 13 amino acids. The DNA for the CDR3 is TGCGCCAGCAGCTTGGACGGGACAGATACGCAGTATTTT. This sequence encodes CASSLDGTDTQYF.

This rearrangement joins TRBV2 to TRBJ1-6; the match to TRBD1 covers 9 bases. The germline V gene has CDR1 SNHLY and CDR2 FYNNEI. The CDR3 consists of 13 residues. Losses at the gene ends were 7 bases for V and 9 bases for J; bases not matched to a gene: 4. This CDR3 reads CASTGTGFSPLHF. As DNA, the CDR3 is TGTGCCAGCACTGGGACAGGGTTTTCACCCCTCCACTTT.

The chain is built from TRBV15 and TRBJ1-1, with D maybe TRBD1 (5 bases). V lost 6 bases and J lost 4, with 12 bases in between. Germline V gene data show CDR1 as LNHNV and CDR2 as YYDKDF (reference sequence). This CDR3 is built from 13 residues. CDR3 sequence reads: CATRGGGSTEAFF. The CDR3 nucleotides are TGTGCCACCAGAGGCGGGGGGAGCACTGAAGCTTTCTTT.

V gene TRBV2 combines with J gene TRBJ1-2; D gene unclear. V was clipped by 0 bases and J by 5 bases, with 10 bases between them. Germline V gene sequence: CDR1 SNHLY, CDR2 FYNNEI. The CDR3 length is 14 residues. CDR3 in DNA: TGTGCCAGCAGTGAAGCGACACAGATGTATGGCTACACCTTC. Its protein product is CASSEATQMYGYTF.

This sequence joins TRBV6-5 and TRBJ2-7; D perhaps matches TRBD2 (6 bases). The germline CDR1 and CDR2 sequences are MNHEY and SVGAGI. This CDR3 has 13 residues. The germline V and J ends were trimmed by 6 bases and 2 bases, with 11 bases remaining between them. The CDR3 reads CASRSGVTYEQYF. The CDR3 DNA sequence: TGTGCCAGCAGATCGGGAGTTACCTACGAGCAGTACTTC.

The chain has TRBV19 and TRBJ2-3; maybe TRBD1 (6 bases). With 4 bases removed from V and 0 bases from J, the gap between germline ends came to 8 bases. This CDR3 has 14 amino acids. Germline assignment: CDR1 LNHDA and CDR2 SQIVND (reference sequence). Here the CDR3 reads CASSKDRSTDTQYF. The CDR3 DNA reads as TGTGCCAGTAGTAAAGACAGGAGCACAGATACGCAGTATTTT.

V and J are TRBV27 and TRBJ2-7; 9 bases agree with TRBD1. Germline lookup yields CDR1 MNHEY and CDR2 SMNVEV (reference sequence). The V and J ends lost 6 bases and 6 bases, in that order; junction bases with no gene match: 6. The CDR3 runs to 13 residues. CDR3 coding DNA: TGTGCCAGCAGCTACAGGGGGCATTTCGAGCAGTACTTC. It translates to CASSYRGHFEQYF.

The V gene is TRBV25-1, the J gene TRBJ1-4; D unclear. CDR3 length: 15 amino acids. Germline assignment: CDR1 MGHDK and CDR2 SYGVNS. V shed 4 bases and J shed 0 bases, with 9 bases lying between them. This CDR3 is CASSASRATNEKLFF. CDR3 bases: TGTGCCAGCAGTGCGTCGAGAGCAACTAATGAAAAACTGTTTTTT.

The V and J genes are TRBV5-8 and TRBJ1-6; D ambiguous. Germline lookup yields CDR1 SGHTS and CDR2 YDEGEE. This CDR3 region has 12 residues. V was clipped by 4 bases and J by 10 bases, with 9 bases between them. For the CDR3, the DNA is TGTGCCAGCAGCCTTCGCTACTCACCCCTCCACTTT. This gives the protein CASSLRYSPLHF.

The chain employs TRBV6-5 and TRBJ2-2; 9 bases are shared with TRBD1. There are 14 residues in the CDR3. V trimming: 9 bases; J trimming: 3 bases; junction bases outside the gene matches: 5. From germline, CDR1 is MNHEY and CDR2 SVGAGI. CDR3 coding DNA: TGTGCCAGTCAAACAGGGGGCGACACCGGGGAGCTGTTTTTT. Its protein is CASQTGGDTGELFF.

V is TRBV9 and J is TRBJ1-2; D is possibly TRBD1 (5 bases). V gave up 0 bases and J gave up 4 bases, with 7 bases separating them. CDR3 length: 13 amino acids. The germline CDR1 and CDR2 sequences are SGDLS and YYNGEE. The CDR3 DNA reads TGTGCCAGCAGCGTAGGTAGGGGCTATGGCTACACCTTC. Encoded protein: CASSVGRGYGYTF.

In its sample, this clone was seen a few times. The chain combines TRBV19 with TRBJ1-2; D is possibly TRBD1 (5 bases). The CDR3 totals 16 residues. CDR1 and CDR2 from the germline V gene are LNHDA and SQIVND (reference sequence). V was cut by 7 bases and J by 7 bases, with 25 bases left in between. Here the CDR3 reads CASTFSGGRSAGGYTF. CDR3 coding DNA: TGTGCCAGTACTTTTTCGGGGGGAAGATCGGCAGGTGGCTACACCTTC.

This clone was picked up a small number of times. The V gene is TRBV6-5, the J gene TRBJ2-6; TRBD2 is a possible D gene (6 bases). CDR3 length: 14 amino acids. Germline V gene sequence: CDR1 MNHEY, CDR2 SVGAGI. The V end was cut by 7 bases, the J end by 2 bases, with 9 bases between. The CDR3 sequence: CASNTGAGANVLTF. The CDR3 region has the DNA TGTGCCAGCAACACGGGGGCTGGGGCCAACGTCCTGACTTTC.

This chain links TRBV5-1 with TRBJ1-6, with a weak D call TRBD1 (5 bases). Trimming took 1 base from V and 10 from J, leaving 9 bases between them. The germline gives CDR1 SGHRS, CDR2 YFSETQ. This CDR3 is built from 13 residues. The CDR3 nucleotides read TGCGCCAGCAGCTTGCAGGGAACATCACCCCTCCACTTT. Residues: CASSLQGTSPLHF.

The chain combines TRBV5-8 with TRBJ2-7, with TRBD1 matching 7 bases. CDR1 and CDR2 (germline): SGHTS, YDEGEE. With 4 bases clipped from V and 0 bases from J, the junction kept 1 base outside the gene matches. The CDR3 consists of 13 residues. CDR3 sequence: CASSGTASYEQYF. The CDR3 DNA reads as TGTGCCAGCAGCGGGACAGCCTCCTACGAGCAGTACTTC.

The chain uses TRBV6-5 and TRBJ2-3, with D possibly TRBD2 on 5 matching bases. The germline V and J ends were trimmed by 4 bases and 12 bases, with 17 bases remaining between them. CDR1 and CDR2 from the germline V gene are MNHEY and SVGAGI. The CDR3 runs 13 residues. The CDR3 region is CASSFGIRTQQYF. In DNA, the CDR3 is TGTGCCAGCAGTTTTGGGATCAGGACTCAACAGTATTTT.

The chain's CDR3 is CASSALAAYNEQFF. CDR3 coding DNA: TGTGCCAGTAGTGCTCTAGCGGCCTACAATGAGCAGTTCTTC. V and J are TRBV19 and TRBJ2-1, with 7 bases that match TRBD2. The CDR3 contains 14 residues. Trimming cost V 5 bases and J 2 bases; bases outside gene matches: 3. Germline V gene sequence: CDR1 LNHDA, CDR2 SQIVND (reference sequence).